This is a list of T cell receptor beta chains from one sample in a study of cytomegalovirus exposure and HLA in healthy donors. Repertoires were generated with immunoSEQ multiplex PCR, while TCRdb's copy carries only in-frame clones and drops some. The data show approximately 69,000 clones, with roughly 74% seen just once and about a fifth held by the top ten. Sequencing used PBMCs. Source of these receptors: a woman in her twenties or thirties in good health and CMV-seropositive. The CDR3 runs from the conserved cysteine through the conserved F or W. D genes are given only for firm matches. Size is stated for part of the rows, as once, few or many counts, or as a class when the clone is expanded.

J gene: TRBJ1-1
V gene: TRBV29-1
D gene: -
clone size: -
CDR3 DNA: TGCAGCGTTGAAGACGGGGGTCGCTCTGAAGCTTTCTTT
CDR3 protein: CSVEDGGRSEAFF

J gene: TRBJ2-7
V gene: TRBV6-5
D gene: TRBD2
clone size: -
CDR3 DNA: TGTGCCAGCAGTTACAGCGGGAGGTCCCCCTACGAGCAGTACTTC
CDR3 protein: CASSYSGRSPYEQYF

J gene: TRBJ1-2
V gene: TRBV5-8
D gene: -
clone size: -
CDR3 DNA: TGTGCCAGCAGCCCGGGGGACTATGGCTACACCTTC
CDR3 protein: CASSPGDYGYTF

J gene: TRBJ2-7
V gene: TRBV5-1
D gene: TRBD2
clone size: -
CDR3 DNA: TGCGCCAGCAGCTTGGGACTAGCGGGAGGCTACGAGCAGTACTTC
CDR3 protein: CASSLGLAGGYEQYF

J gene: TRBJ1-6
V gene: TRBV2
D gene: -
clone size: -
CDR3 DNA: TGTGCCAGCAGTGAGGGTTCGGGGGGACGGAATTCACCCCTCCACTTT
CDR3 protein: CASSEGSGGRNSPLHF

J gene: TRBJ2-3
V gene: TRBV10-1
D gene: TRBD2
clone size: -
CDR3 DNA: TGCGCCAGCAGTGAGTCAATCGGGCGGGAGGGCCGCGGTACGCAGTATTTT
CDR3 protein: CASSESIGREGRGTQYF

J gene: TRBJ1-2
V gene: TRBV5-6
D gene: TRBD1
clone size: -
CDR3 DNA: TGTGCCAGCAGCTTGGGACAGGGAAATGGCTACACCTTC
CDR3 protein: CASSLGQGNGYTF

J gene: TRBJ1-2
V gene: TRBV28
D gene: -
clone size: -
CDR3 DNA: TGTGCCAGCAGTTTTCCCAGACAGAACTATGGCTACACCTTC
CDR3 protein: CASSFPRQNYGYTF

J gene: TRBJ1-4
V gene: TRBV4-3
D gene: -
clone size: once
CDR3 DNA: TGCGCCAGCAGCCAAGATCTGGGAGGGGGGGACCGGGGAAAACTGTTTTTT
CDR3 protein: CASSQDLGGGDRGKLFF

J gene: TRBJ2-1
V gene: TRBV2
D gene: TRBD1
clone size: -
CDR3 DNA: TGTGCCAGCAGTAAAAACAGGGGGAATGAGCAGTTCTTC
CDR3 protein: CASSKNRGNEQFF

J gene: TRBJ2-7
V gene: TRBV30
D gene: TRBD2
clone size: few
CDR3 DNA: TGTGCCTGGAGTACCAACGAACTAGCGGGGTGGATCTACGAGCAGTACTTC
CDR3 protein: CAWSTNELAGWIYEQYF

J gene: TRBJ1-6
V gene: TRBV6-5
D gene: TRBD1
clone size: -
CDR3 DNA: TGTGCCAGCAGTTCCGACAGGGGAAGTTCACCCCTCCACTTT
CDR3 protein: CASSSDRGSSPLHF

J gene: TRBJ1-1
V gene: TRBV28
D gene: -
clone size: large
CDR3 DNA: TGTGCCAGCAGTCTTCCTCAGGTGCCCACTGAAGCTTTCTTT
CDR3 protein: CASSLPQVPTEAFF

J gene: TRBJ1-2
V gene: TRBV7-8
D gene: -
clone size: -
CDR3 DNA: TGTGCCAGCAGCCCGGACAGATATAACTATGGCTACACCTTC
CDR3 protein: CASSPDRYNYGYTF

J gene: TRBJ1-2
V gene: TRBV28
D gene: TRBD1
clone size: -
CDR3 DNA: TGTGCCAGCAGTCCACCGGGACAGGGGAGCGGTGGCTACACCTTC
CDR3 protein: CASSPPGQGSGGYTF

J gene: TRBJ2-5
V gene: TRBV30
D gene: -
clone size: -
CDR3 DNA: TGTGCCTGGAGCCCGGGGGAGACCCAGTACTTC
CDR3 protein: CAWSPGETQYF

J gene: TRBJ1-2
V gene: TRBV6-1
D gene: -
clone size: -
CDR3 DNA: TGTGCCAGCCTCTTACAGGGTTCAGTTAACTATGGCTACACCTTC
CDR3 protein: CASLLQGSVNYGYTF

J gene: TRBJ1-5
V gene: TRBV25-1
D gene: -
clone size: -
CDR3 DNA: TGTGCCAGCAGTTACGGGGAAGGTCAGCCCCAGCATTTT
CDR3 protein: CASSYGEGQPQHF

J gene: TRBJ2-7
V gene: TRBV30
D gene: TRBD1
clone size: -
CDR3 DNA: TGTGCCTGGGGGACAGGGCGCTACGAGCAGTACTTC
CDR3 protein: CAWGTGRYEQYF

J gene: TRBJ2-5
V gene: TRBV29-1
D gene: TRBD2
clone size: -
CDR3 DNA: TGCAGCGCAGGGACTAGCGGGAGGGCCGGGGAGACCCAGTACTTC
CDR3 protein: CSAGTSGRAGETQYF

J gene: TRBJ1-2
V gene: TRBV7-9
D gene: TRBD1
clone size: -
CDR3 DNA: TGTGCCAGCAGCTTAGAAGGGGGCCTAGGCTACACCTTC
CDR3 protein: CASSLEGGLGYTF

J gene: TRBJ1-5
V gene: TRBV10-3
D gene: -
clone size: -
CDR3 DNA: TGTGCCATCAGTCCAACCCAGGAAGTCCCCCAGCATTTT
CDR3 protein: CAISPTQEVPQHF

J gene: TRBJ2-6
V gene: TRBV9
D gene: -
clone size: -
CDR3 DNA: TGTGCCAGCAGCGTCGCCAGGGAACGCTCTGGGGCCAACGTCCTGACTTTC
CDR3 protein: CASSVARERSGANVLTF

J gene: TRBJ1-1
V gene: TRBV28
D gene: -
clone size: -
CDR3 DNA: TGTGCCAGCAGTCGTACAGGGAACACTGAAGCTTTCTTT
CDR3 protein: CASSRTGNTEAFF

J gene: TRBJ1-4
V gene: TRBV15
D gene: -
clone size: few
CDR3 DNA: TGTGCCACCAGCCTCGGGGGTGCAACTAATGAAAAACTGTTTTTT
CDR3 protein: CATSLGGATNEKLFF

J gene: TRBJ2-7
V gene: TRBV4-3
D gene: TRBD1
clone size: -
CDR3 DNA: TGCGCCAGCAGCCAAGGATGGGACAGCTCCTACGAGCAGTACTTC
CDR3 protein: CASSQGWDSSYEQYF

J gene: TRBJ2-7
V gene: TRBV21-1
D gene: -
clone size: few
CDR3 DNA: TGTGCCAGCAGCGGCCGGGACAGGGTTTTGGGGGAGCAGTACTTC
CDR3 protein: CASSGRDRVLGEQYF